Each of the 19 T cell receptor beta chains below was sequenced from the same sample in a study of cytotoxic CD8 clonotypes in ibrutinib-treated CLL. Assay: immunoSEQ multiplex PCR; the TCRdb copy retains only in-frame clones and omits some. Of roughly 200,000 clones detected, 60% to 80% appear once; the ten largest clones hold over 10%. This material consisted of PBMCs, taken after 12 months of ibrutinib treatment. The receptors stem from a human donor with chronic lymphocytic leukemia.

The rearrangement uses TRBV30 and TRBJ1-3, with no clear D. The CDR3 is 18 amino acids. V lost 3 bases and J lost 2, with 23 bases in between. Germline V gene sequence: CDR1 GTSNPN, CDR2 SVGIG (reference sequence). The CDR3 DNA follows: TGTGCCTGGAGCAGTAGTACTTACAGCGTTGGGCCTGGAAACACCATATATTTT. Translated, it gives CAWSSSTYSVGPGNTIYF.

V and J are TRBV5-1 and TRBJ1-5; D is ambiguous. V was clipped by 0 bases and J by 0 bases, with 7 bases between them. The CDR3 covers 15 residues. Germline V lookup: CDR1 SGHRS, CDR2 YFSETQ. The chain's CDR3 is CASSLGDYSNQPQHF. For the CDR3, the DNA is TGCGCCAGCAGCTTGGGAGACTATAGCAATCAGCCCCAGCATTTT. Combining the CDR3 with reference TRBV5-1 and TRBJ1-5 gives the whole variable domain KAGVTQTPRYLIKTRGQQVTLSCSPISGHRSVSWYQQTPGQGLQFLFEYFSETQRNKGNFPGRFSGRQFSNSRSEMNVSTLELGDSALYLCASSLGDYSNQPQHFGDGTRLSIL.

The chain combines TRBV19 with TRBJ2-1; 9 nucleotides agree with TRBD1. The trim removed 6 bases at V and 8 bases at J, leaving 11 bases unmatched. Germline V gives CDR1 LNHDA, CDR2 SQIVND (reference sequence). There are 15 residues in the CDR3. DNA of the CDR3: TGTGCCAGTAGCCAACCGGGACAGGGATCCGATGAGCAGTTCTTC. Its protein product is CASSQPGQGSDEQFF.

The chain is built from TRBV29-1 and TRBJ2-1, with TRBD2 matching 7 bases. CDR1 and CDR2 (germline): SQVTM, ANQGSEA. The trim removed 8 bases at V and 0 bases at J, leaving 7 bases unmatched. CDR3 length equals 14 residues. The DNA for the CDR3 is TGCAGCTCCTTGGCGGGAGACTCCTACAATGAGCAGTTCTTC. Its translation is CSSLAGDSYNEQFF.

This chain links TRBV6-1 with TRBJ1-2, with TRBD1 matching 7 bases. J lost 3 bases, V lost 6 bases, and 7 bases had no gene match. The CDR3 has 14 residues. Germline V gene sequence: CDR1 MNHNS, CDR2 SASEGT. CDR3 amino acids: CASREPTGYYGYTF. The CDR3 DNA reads TGTGCCAGCAGGGAACCGACAGGGTACTATGGCTACACCTTC.

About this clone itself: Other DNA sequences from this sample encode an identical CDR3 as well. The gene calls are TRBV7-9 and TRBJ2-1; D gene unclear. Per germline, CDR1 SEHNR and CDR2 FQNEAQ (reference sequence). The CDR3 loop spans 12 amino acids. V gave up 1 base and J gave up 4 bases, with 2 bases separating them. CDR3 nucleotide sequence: TGTGCCAGCAGCTTAGGGTACAATGAGCAGTTCTTC. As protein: CASSLGYNEQFF.

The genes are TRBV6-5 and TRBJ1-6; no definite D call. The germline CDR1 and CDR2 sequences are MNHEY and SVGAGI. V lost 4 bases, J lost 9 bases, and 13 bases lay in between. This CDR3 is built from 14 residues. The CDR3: CASSLGEPGSPLHF. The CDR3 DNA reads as TGTGCCAGCAGTTTGGGAGAACCGGGTTCACCCCTCCACTTT.

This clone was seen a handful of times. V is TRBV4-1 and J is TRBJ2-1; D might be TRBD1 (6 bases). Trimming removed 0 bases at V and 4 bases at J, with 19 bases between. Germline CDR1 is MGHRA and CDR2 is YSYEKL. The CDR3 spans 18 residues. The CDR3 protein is CASSQDPVGDRSYNEQFF. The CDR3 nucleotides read TGCGCCAGCAGCCAAGATCCCGTAGGAGACAGGAGTTACAATGAGCAGTTCTTC.

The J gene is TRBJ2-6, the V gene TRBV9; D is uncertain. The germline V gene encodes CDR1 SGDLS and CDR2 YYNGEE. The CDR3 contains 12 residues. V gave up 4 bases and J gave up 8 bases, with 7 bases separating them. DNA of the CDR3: TGTGCCAGCAGCCCCTCGTCCAACGTCCTGACTTTC. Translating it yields CASSPSSNVLTF.

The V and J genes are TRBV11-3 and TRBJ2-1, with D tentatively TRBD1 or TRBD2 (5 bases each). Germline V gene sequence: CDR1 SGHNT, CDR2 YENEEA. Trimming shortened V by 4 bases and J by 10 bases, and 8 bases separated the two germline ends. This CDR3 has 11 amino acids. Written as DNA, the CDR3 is TGTGCCAGCAGCTCGGGACCGGAGCAGTTCTTC. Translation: CASSSGPEQFF.

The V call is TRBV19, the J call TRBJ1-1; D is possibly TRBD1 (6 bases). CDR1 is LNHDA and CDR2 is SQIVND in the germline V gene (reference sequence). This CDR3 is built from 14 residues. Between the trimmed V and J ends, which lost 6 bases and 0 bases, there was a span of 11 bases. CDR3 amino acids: CASRNRGLNTEAFF. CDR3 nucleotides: TGTGCCAGTAGAAACCGGGGGCTGAACACTGAAGCTTTCTTT.

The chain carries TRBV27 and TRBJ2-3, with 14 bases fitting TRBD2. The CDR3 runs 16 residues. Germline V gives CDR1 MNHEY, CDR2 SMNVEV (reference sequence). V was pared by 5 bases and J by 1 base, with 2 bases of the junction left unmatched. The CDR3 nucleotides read TGTGCCAGCAGTCAGGGACTAGCGGGAGGCACAGATACGCAGTATTTT. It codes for CASSQGLAGGTDTQYF.

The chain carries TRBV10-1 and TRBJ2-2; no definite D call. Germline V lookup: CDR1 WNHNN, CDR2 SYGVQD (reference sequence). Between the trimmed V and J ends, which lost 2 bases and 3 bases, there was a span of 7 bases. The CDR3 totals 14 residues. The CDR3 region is CASSEVSYTGELFF. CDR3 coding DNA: TGCGCCAGCAGTGAGGTCAGCTACACCGGGGAGCTGTTTTTT.

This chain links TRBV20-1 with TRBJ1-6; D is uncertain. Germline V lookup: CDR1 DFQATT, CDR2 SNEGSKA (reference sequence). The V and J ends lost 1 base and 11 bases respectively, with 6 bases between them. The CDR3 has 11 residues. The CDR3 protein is CSARVGAPLHF. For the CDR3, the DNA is TGCAGTGCTAGAGTGGGCGCACCCCTCCACTTT.

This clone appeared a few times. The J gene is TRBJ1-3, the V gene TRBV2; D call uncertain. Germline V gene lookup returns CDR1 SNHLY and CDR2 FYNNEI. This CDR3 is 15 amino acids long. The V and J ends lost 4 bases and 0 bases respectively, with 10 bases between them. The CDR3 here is CASSGGRSSGNTIYF. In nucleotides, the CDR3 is TGTGCCAGCAGTGGCGGACGAAGCTCTGGAAACACCATATATTTT.

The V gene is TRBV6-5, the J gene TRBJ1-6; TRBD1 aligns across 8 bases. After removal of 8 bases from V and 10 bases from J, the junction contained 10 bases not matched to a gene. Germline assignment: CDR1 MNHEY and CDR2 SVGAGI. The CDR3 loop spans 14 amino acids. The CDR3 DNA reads TGTGCCAGCCTAAAGGACAGGGATGACTCACCCCTCCACTTT. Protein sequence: CASLKDRDDSPLHF.

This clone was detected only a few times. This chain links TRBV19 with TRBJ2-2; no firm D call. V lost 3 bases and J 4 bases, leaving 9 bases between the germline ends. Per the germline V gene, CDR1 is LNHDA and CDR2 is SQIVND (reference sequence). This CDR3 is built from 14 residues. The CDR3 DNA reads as TGTGCCAGTAGTATTATCTTAGCCACCGGGGAGCTGTTTTTT. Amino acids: CASSIILATGELFF.

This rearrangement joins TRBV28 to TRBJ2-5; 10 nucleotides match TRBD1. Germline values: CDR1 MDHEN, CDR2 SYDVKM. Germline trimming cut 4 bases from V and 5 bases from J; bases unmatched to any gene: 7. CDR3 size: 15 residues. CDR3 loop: CASSSGQGIRETQYF. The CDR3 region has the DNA TGTGCCAGCAGTTCGGGACAGGGGATCCGTGAGACCCAGTACTTC.

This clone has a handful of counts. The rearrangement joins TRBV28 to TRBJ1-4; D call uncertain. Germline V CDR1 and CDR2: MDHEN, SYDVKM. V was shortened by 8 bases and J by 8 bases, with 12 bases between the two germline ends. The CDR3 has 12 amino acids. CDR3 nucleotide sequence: TGTGCCAGCGAGTCGGCAGTCGAAAAACTGTTTTTT. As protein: CASESAVEKLFF.